This passage covers 23 T cell receptor beta chains from one sample sequenced in a study of T-cell memory formation after mild COVID-19. MiXCR, applied by TCRdb to the 5' RACE reads, yields one record per CDR3 protein. The sample yields some 120,000 distinct CDR3 sequences, about 15% seen once. Sequenced input: PBMCs or a T cell subset sorted from them (not recorded which). These receptors originate from a man aged 18 to 30 who had mild COVID-19 (a few samples of this study predate the infection). Cell type and time point are not known.

Only a few counts were recorded for this clonotype. The chain employs TRBV4-2 and TRBJ1-5; D not certain. The CDR3 is 14 residues long. Trimming removed 0 bases from V and 1 base from J, with 4 bases in between. Germline-derived CDR1 and CDR2 are LGHNA and YNFKEQ. The CDR3 loop reads CASSQDTSNQPQHF. In DNA form, the CDR3 reads TGTGCCAGCAGCCAAGATACCAGCAATCAGCCCCAGCATTTT.

V is TRBV14 and J is TRBJ2-3; unclear D gene. The germline V and J ends were trimmed by 1 base and 0 bases, with 2 bases remaining between them. From germline, CDR1 is SGHDN and CDR2 FVKESK. The CDR3 length is 13 residues. CDR3 amino acids: CASSQASTDTQYF. The CDR3 DNA reads TGTGCCAGCAGCCAAGCCAGCACAGATACGCAGTATTTT.

The J gene is TRBJ1-4, the V gene TRBV6-5; unclear D gene. The CDR3 runs to 16 residues. The V gene lost 0 bases and the J gene lost 5 bases, with 13 bases spanning the gap. Germline V gene sequence: CDR1 MNHEY, CDR2 SVGAGI. Written as DNA, the CDR3 is TGTGCCAGCAGTTACTCGAGCCAGCCGGAGAATGAAAAACTGTTTTTT. Protein sequence: CASSYSSQPENEKLFF.

The chain is built from TRBV7-9 and TRBJ2-2, with 7 bases that match TRBD2. CDR3 size: 15 residues. Trimming at V came to 7 bases and at J to 5 bases, leaving 10 bases not matched to a gene. Germline values: CDR1 SEHNR, CDR2 FQNEAQ (reference sequence). The CDR3 is CASIAAGGTTGELFF. In DNA, the CDR3 is TGTGCCAGCATCGCGGCCGGGGGGACTACCGGGGAGCTGTTTTTT.

The chain combines TRBV20-1 with TRBJ1-1; D call uncertain. Germline V lookup: CDR1 DFQATT, CDR2 SNEGSKA (reference sequence). This CDR3 has 12 residues. V shed 2 bases and J shed 1 base, with 5 bases lying between them. In nucleotides, the CDR3 is TGCAGTGCTAGACAGCCGAACACTGAAGCTTTCTTT. Protein sequence: CSARQPNTEAFF.

By frequency in the sample, this clonotype is medium-sized. This chain joins TRBV29-1 and TRBJ2-3, with D perhaps matching TRBD1 (5 bases). Trimming took 4 bases from V and 3 from J, leaving 11 bases between them. Germline CDR1 SQVTM, CDR2 ANQGSEA. This CDR3 is built from 13 residues. The CDR3 loop reads CSVARARTDTQYF. In DNA form, the CDR3 reads TGCAGCGTTGCCAGGGCAAGGACAGATACGCAGTATTTT.

The chain's CDR3 is CATPDRVRSNQPQHF. The CDR3 DNA follows: TGTGCCACCCCGGACAGGGTTCGGAGCAATCAGCCCCAGCATTTT. The genes are TRBV24-1 and TRBJ1-5; 8 bases fit TRBD1. V gave up 9 bases and J gave up 1 base; unmatched junction bases: 7. Germline V gene sequence: CDR1 KGHDR, CDR2 SFDVKD. This CDR3 spans 15 amino acids.

CDR3 bases: TGCAGTGCTAGAGATCGACGGGAGACCCAGTACTTC. It specifies CSARDRRETQYF. The V gene is TRBV20-1, the J gene TRBJ2-5; D is unresolved. The germline CDR1 and CDR2 sequences are DFQATT and SNEGSKA (reference sequence). The CDR3 spans 12 residues. Between the trimmed V and J ends, which lost 0 bases and 5 bases, there was a span of 7 bases.

Only a few counts were recorded for this clonotype. The CDR3 region has the DNA TGCGCCAGCAGCTCCAGGGCGGGAGTTGGCTACACCTTC. This translates into CASSSRAGVGYTF. This chain links TRBV5-1 with TRBJ1-2; maybe TRBD1 (5 bases). Germline-derived CDR1 and CDR2 are SGHRS and YFSETQ. The CDR3 has 13 amino acids. Trimming removed 3 bases at V and 7 bases at J, with 13 bases between. Drawing the rest from reference TRBV5-1 and TRBJ1-2, the complete variable domain is KAGVTQTPRYLIKTRGQQVTLSCSPISGHRSVSWYQQTPGQGLQFLFEYFSETQRNKGNFPGRFSGRQFSNSRSEMNVSTLELGDSALYLCASSSRAGVGYTFGSGTRLTVV.

This clonotype has only a few counts. Here the CDR3 DNA reads TGTGCCAGCAGTTTTGGTGGGCTAGGCTACACCTTC. It codes for CASSFGGLGYTF. The rearrangement uses TRBV12-3 or TRBV12-4 and TRBJ1-2; D uncertain. The CDR3 length is 12 residues. The germline V and J ends were trimmed by 3 bases and 8 bases, with 10 bases remaining between them.

The chain has TRBV20-1 and TRBJ2-3, with 9 bases aligning to TRBD2. The CDR3 is 15 amino acids. Trimming took 6 bases from V and 0 from J; bases not matched to a gene: 7. Germline-derived CDR1 and CDR2 are DFQATT and SNEGSKA (reference sequence). The CDR3: CSAFAAGGSTDTQYF. The CDR3 nucleotides are TGCAGTGCCTTTGCCGCGGGGGGGAGCACAGATACGCAGTATTTT.

This chain links TRBV6-1 with TRBJ1-4; a weak D match, TRBD1 (5 bases). Germline loops: CDR1 MNHNS, CDR2 SASEGT. The CDR3 covers 15 residues. The V end lost 6 bases, the J end lost 10 bases, and 21 bases lay between the germline ends. The CDR3 bases are TGTGCCAGCAGCCAAGGGGACTCAAACTCTCGAAAACTGTTTTTT. Translated: CASSQGDSNSRKLFF.

At least ten counts were recorded for this clonotype. V is TRBV12-3 or TRBV12-4 and J is TRBJ2-7; 7 nucleotides agree with TRBD1. V shed 6 bases and J 3 bases; nucleotides not matched to a gene: 8. The CDR3 has 14 amino acids. DNA for the CDR3: TGTGCCAGCAGACCGGGACAGCACTTCTACGAGCAGTACTTC. Protein: CASRPGQHFYEQYF.

There are a few counts of this clonotype. The CDR3 bases are TGTGCCAGCACCTTCCTGACTAGCGACTACGAGCAGTACGTC. Translated, it gives CASTFLTSDYEQYV. V is TRBV21-1 and J is TRBJ2-7; the table's D call, TRBD2, was not checked against the DNA. TRBV21-1 counts as a pseudogene. The length of the CDR3 is 14 residues.

A few counts support this clonotype. The V call is TRBV29-1, the J call TRBJ2-3; D gene unclear. CDR1 and CDR2 from the germline V gene are SQVTM and ANQGSEA. CDR3 length equals 12 residues. Trimming pared 7 bases from V and 4 bases from J, leaving 12 bases between. CDR3: CSANEDADTQYF. DNA of the CDR3: TGCAGCGCCAACGAGGACGCAGATACGCAGTATTTT.

This clonotype was observed at least ten times. The chain links TRBV27 to TRBJ2-5; D may correspond to TRBD1 or TRBD2 (5 bases each). The CDR3 length is 12 residues. CDR1 and CDR2 from the germline V gene are MNHEY and SMNVEV (reference sequence). Trimming pared 6 bases from V and 4 bases from J, leaving 9 bases between. CDR3 region: CASRGVAETQYF. The CDR3 DNA is TGTGCCAGCAGGGGGGTGGCAGAGACCCAGTACTTC.

The rearrangement links TRBV12-3 or TRBV12-4 to TRBJ1-1, with D maybe TRBD1 (5 bases). The CDR3 runs 14 residues. V lost 6 bases, J lost 0 bases, and 11 bases lay in between. The CDR3 reads CASRTGRLNTEAFF. DNA of the CDR3: TGTGCCAGCAGGACGGGACGGTTGAACACTGAAGCTTTCTTT.

V and J are TRBV5-1 and TRBJ2-1; unclear D gene. Trimming pared 2 bases from V and 3 bases from J, leaving 9 bases between. This CDR3 is built from 14 residues. Germline V gene sequence: CDR1 SGHRS, CDR2 YFSETQ. The CDR3 here is CASSLDSNYNEQFF. In DNA, the CDR3 is TGCGCCAGCAGCTTAGACTCCAACTACAATGAGCAGTTCTTC.

The chain recombines TRBV7-2 with TRBJ1-2; D remains ambiguous. V was shortened by 5 bases and J by 5 bases, with 9 bases between the two germline ends. Germline V lookup: CDR1 SGHTA, CDR2 FQGNSA. This CDR3 has 12 amino acids. The CDR3 sequence: CASSIQSYGYTF. In DNA form, the CDR3 reads TGTGCCAGCAGCATTCAATCTTATGGCTACACCTTC.

This clonotype was counted only a few times. This rearrangement joins TRBV4-3 to TRBJ2-3; either TRBD1 or TRBD2 may fit D (6 bases each). Per the germline V gene, CDR1 is LGHNA and CDR2 is YSLEER. Trimming took 2 bases from V and 2 from J, leaving 14 bases between them. This CDR3 comprises 16 residues. The CDR3 protein is CASSQITGAYTDTQYF. CDR3 nucleotide sequence: TGCGCCAGCAGCCAAATAACGGGGGCTTACACAGATACGCAGTATTTT.

This clonotype was counted only a few times. J is TRBJ2-2 and V is TRBV12-3 or TRBV12-4; 8 positions match TRBD2. V trimming: 4 bases; J trimming: 4 bases; junction bases outside the gene matches: 2. The length of the CDR3 is 14 residues. The CDR3 loop is CASSSSGSTGELFF. CDR3 in DNA: TGTGCCAGCAGTTCCAGCGGGAGCACCGGGGAGCTGTTTTTT.

The V call is TRBV6-2 or TRBV6-3, the J call TRBJ2-3, with 7 bases identical to TRBD1. Trimming cost V 6 bases and J 8 bases; bases outside gene matches: 5. This CDR3 has 12 amino acids. Looked up from germline, CDR1 is MNHEY and CDR2 is SVGEGT. The CDR3, as DNA: TGTGCCAGCAGCCGGACAGGCGCTACGCAGTATTTT. Protein sequence: CASSRTGATQYF.

V gene TRBV28 combines with J gene TRBJ1-2; 9 bases align to TRBD1. Trimming at V came to 5 bases and at J to 8 bases, leaving 9 bases not matched to a gene. CDR3 length: 14 residues. Germline V gives CDR1 MDHEN, CDR2 SYDVKM. The CDR3 reads CASSVDNRGLGYTF. CDR3 nucleotides: TGTGCCAGCAGTGTAGACAACAGGGGGCTCGGCTACACCTTC.